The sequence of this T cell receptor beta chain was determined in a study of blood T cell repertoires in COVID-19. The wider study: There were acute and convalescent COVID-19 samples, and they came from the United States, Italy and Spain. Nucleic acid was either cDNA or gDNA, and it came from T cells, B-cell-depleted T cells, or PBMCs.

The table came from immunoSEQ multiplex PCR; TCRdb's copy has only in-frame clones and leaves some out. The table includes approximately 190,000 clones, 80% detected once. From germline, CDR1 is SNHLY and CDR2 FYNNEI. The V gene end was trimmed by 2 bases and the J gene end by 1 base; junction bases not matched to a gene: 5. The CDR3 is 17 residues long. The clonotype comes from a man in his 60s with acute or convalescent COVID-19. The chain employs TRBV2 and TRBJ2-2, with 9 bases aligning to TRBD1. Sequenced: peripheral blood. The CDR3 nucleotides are TGTGCCAGCAGTGAATCCCAGGACAGGGGGAACACCGGGGAGCTGTTTTTT. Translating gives CASSESQDRGNTGELFF.